Presented here are 22 T cell receptor beta chains from one specimen sequenced in a study of beta chain features in type 1 diabetes. These receptors are not linked to any known antigen. Investigators reverse transcribed all isolated RNA, so they sequenced expressed TCRB transcripts. The repertoire was sequenced with immunoSEQ multiplex PCR; TCRdb's copy has only in-frame clones and lacks some. The data show roughly 290,000 clones, roughly 15% seen once. Findings and limits, study-wide: Among patients with Type 1 diabetes, TCRB CDR3s were moderately but significantly shorter in every one of the four CD4+ subsets.

Specimen: naive CD4+ T cells from blood. The receptor set was obtained from a man between 18 and 35 years old with type 1 diabetes.

This clone was seen only a few times. The V call is TRBV5-4, the J call TRBJ2-7; D is uncertain. Germline loops: CDR1 SGHNT, CDR2 YYREEE (reference sequence). V was shortened by 1 base and J by 3 bases, with 8 bases between the two germline ends. This CDR3 spans 13 amino acids. In nucleotides, the CDR3 is TGTGCCAGCAGCTTGCCCCCGGGCTACGAGCAGTACTTC. Encoded protein: CASSLPPGYEQYF.

This clone appeared a few times. This rearrangement joins TRBV25-1 to TRBJ1-1; D remains ambiguous. Per the germline V gene, CDR1 is MGHDK and CDR2 is SYGVNS. The length of the CDR3 is 11 residues. Trimming left V 7 bases short and J 1 base short, with 4 bases between. CDR3: CASMRNTEAFF. The CDR3, as DNA: TGTGCCAGCATGAGGAACACTGAAGCTTTCTTT.

The table lists this clone with a few counts. Within the sample, other DNA sequences also encode this same CDR3. The chain joins TRBV28 to TRBJ1-2; TRBD1 might be the D (5 bases). With 4 bases removed from V and 4 bases from J, the gap between germline ends came to 7 bases. Germline loops: CDR1 MDHEN, CDR2 SYDVKM. CDR3 length: 12 residues. Here the CDR3 reads CASSSGGYGYTF. For the CDR3, the DNA is TGTGCCAGCAGTTCCGGGGGCTATGGCTACACCTTC.

The V call is TRBV30, the J call TRBJ2-5; maybe TRBD2 (5 bases). The CDR3 covers 15 residues. Germline V gene data show CDR1 as GTSNPN and CDR2 as SVGIG (reference sequence). V lost 1 base and J 2 bases, leaving 14 bases between the germline ends. The CDR3 coding sequence is TGTGCCTGGAGTGCGAAGCTAGCTAGTCAAGAGACCCAGTACTTC. Its protein is CAWSAKLASQETQYF.

This clone was counted between two and nine times. The V call is TRBV10-2, the J call TRBJ1-2, with a tentative D call TRBD1 (6 bases). The CDR3 has 12 amino acids. Germline CDR1 reads WSHSY; CDR2 reads SAAADI. The V and J ends lost 4 bases and 8 bases respectively, with 11 bases between them. CDR3 sequence: CASSGQGRGYTF. The CDR3 nucleotides are TGCGCCAGCAGTGGGCAGGGGAGAGGCTACACCTTC.

In this sample, this clone turned up a few times. The V and J genes are TRBV4-3 and TRBJ2-1, with 8 bases lining up with TRBD2. Germline V gene lookup returns CDR1 LGHNA and CDR2 YSLEER. The CDR3 runs 18 residues. V was clipped by 0 bases and J by 3 bases; unmatched bases: 10. The DNA of the CDR3 is TGCGCCAGCAGCCAAGAAACGTGGCGGGGGGCCTTCTACAATGAGCAGTTCTTC. Protein product: CASSQETWRGAFYNEQFF.

The chain employs TRBV7-2 and TRBJ2-6, with 7 bases lining up with TRBD1. CDR1 and CDR2 from the germline V gene are SGHTA and FQGNSA. CDR3 length: 16 residues. V lost 5 bases, J lost 1 base, and 5 bases stayed unmatched. The chain's CDR3 is CASSLKTGSGANVLTF. CDR3 sequence (DNA): TGTGCCAGCAGCCTTAAGACAGGGTCTGGGGCCAACGTCCTGACTTTC.

This clone occurred a few times. The chain joins TRBV9 to TRBJ1-1, with no clear D. CDR1 and CDR2 (germline): SGDLS, YYNGEE. CDR3 length: 13 residues. V lost 1 base to trimming and J lost 1 base, with 5 bases between them. CDR3 region: CASSVLSNTEAFF. For the CDR3, the DNA is TGTGCCAGCAGCGTACTTTCGAACACTGAAGCTTTCTTT.

The chain combines TRBV29-1 with TRBJ1-1, with D unclear. This CDR3 has 13 residues. Trimming removed 1 base from V and 1 base from J, with 7 bases in between. In germline, CDR1 is SQVTM, CDR2 ANQGSEA. CDR3 DNA sequence: TGCAGCGTTGAAGGAGGCTGGAACACTGAAGCTTTCTTT. It is translated as CSVEGGWNTEAFF.

This chain joins TRBV19 and TRBJ2-2; D is unresolved. The length of the CDR3 is 15 residues. CDR1 is LNHDA and CDR2 is SQIVND in the germline V gene (reference sequence). V shed 7 bases and J shed 8 bases, with 20 bases lying between them. CDR3 amino acids: CASTRKLRVPGELFF. In nucleotides, the CDR3 is TGTGCCAGTACCAGGAAGCTTAGAGTCCCAGGGGAGCTGTTTTTT.

This clone was picked up a small number of times. This chain links TRBV10-3 with TRBJ2-1, with D perhaps TRBD1 (6 bases). The V end was cut by 6 bases, the J end by 0 bases, with 12 bases between. From germline, CDR1 is ENHRY and CDR2 SYGVKD. The CDR3 totals 15 residues. As DNA, the CDR3 is TGTGCCATCAGGGAAGACAGGAGCTCCTACAATGAGCAGTTCTTC. Amino acid sequence: CAIREDRSSYNEQFF.

This clone has a handful of counts. The genes are TRBV7-9 and TRBJ2-7; 9 bases are a match to TRBD2. CDR1 SEHNR and CDR2 FQNEAQ come from the germline V gene (reference sequence). The CDR3 extends over 14 amino acids. V was clipped by 5 bases and J by 3 bases; unmatched bases: 5. As DNA, the CDR3 is TGTGCCAGCAGCCCTAGCGGGACCCACTACGAGCAGTACTTC. Its translation is CASSPSGTHYEQYF.

This clone was seen more than once but under ten times. The chain employs TRBV4-1 and TRBJ1-4, with 7 nucleotides matching TRBD1. This CDR3 spans 14 amino acids. Germline CDR1 and CDR2: MGHRA and YSYEKL. V was clipped by 3 bases and J by 2 bases; unmatched bases: 0. For the CDR3, the DNA is TGCGCCAGCAGCCAGACAGGGACTAATGAAAAACTGTTTTTT. Protein: CASSQTGTNEKLFF.

V and J are TRBV14 and TRBJ1-1, with D uncertain. This CDR3 comprises 13 residues. Between the trimmed V and J ends, which lost 8 bases and 2 bases, there was a span of 12 bases. Germline V gene data show CDR1 as SGHDN and CDR2 as FVKESK. CDR3 protein: CASGPTVNTEAFF. The CDR3 DNA reads TGTGCCAGCGGCCCTACAGTCAACACTGAAGCTTTCTTT. The full variable domain, its missing parts supplied by reference TRBV14 and TRBJ1-1, is EAGVTQFPSHSVIEKGQTVTLRCDPISGHDNLYWYRRVMGKEIKFLLHFVKESKQDESGMPNNRFLAERTGGTYSTLKVQPAELEDSGVYFCASGPTVNTEAFFGQGTRLTVV.

The chain couples TRBV18 to TRBJ1-1; TRBD1 matches at 7 bases. The CDR3 consists of 14 residues. The germline gives CDR1 KGHSH, CDR2 LQKENI. V lost 1 base and J lost 6; bases outside the gene matches: 5. As DNA, the CDR3 is TGTGCCAGCTCACCACTCCAGGGGGTTCCTGAAGCTTTCTTT. Translation: CASSPLQGVPEAFF.

The V and J genes are TRBV28 and TRBJ2-3; weak D call: TRBD2 (5 bases). The V and J ends lost 2 bases and 2 bases respectively, with 11 bases between them. The CDR3 runs 15 residues. Germline CDR1 MDHEN, CDR2 SYDVKM. CDR3 DNA sequence: TGTGCCAGCAGTTTAGGAGGCGGCGCCACAGATACGCAGTATTTT. Amino acids: CASSLGGGATDTQYF.

This rearrangement joins TRBV13 to TRBJ2-5; D is possibly TRBD2 (6 bases). Germline-derived CDR1 and CDR2 are PRHDT and FYEKMQ (reference sequence). The length of the CDR3 is 14 residues. Trimming took 5 bases from V and 2 from J, leaving 12 bases between them. CDR3: CASSLGGGQETQYF. The CDR3 bases are TGTGCCAGCAGCCTCGGGGGTGGGCAAGAGACCCAGTACTTC.

The chain joins TRBV11-2 to TRBJ2-5; TRBD1 matches at 7 bases. The CDR3 spans 13 residues. The V gene end was trimmed by 5 bases and the J gene end by 5 bases; junction bases not matched to a gene: 5. Germline V gene sequence: CDR1 SGHAT, CDR2 FQNNGV. In DNA form, the CDR3 reads TGTGCCAGCAGCCGGACAGGACGGGAGACCCAGTACTTC. As protein: CASSRTGRETQYF.

The V and J genes are TRBV28 and TRBJ2-1, with TRBD2 as a possible D gene (5 bases). V shed 6 bases and J shed 3 bases, with 6 bases lying between them. This CDR3 contains 12 residues. Germline loops: CDR1 MDHEN, CDR2 SYDVKM. In DNA form, the CDR3 reads TGTGCCAGCAGGACTAACTACAATGAGCAGTTCTTC. Translated: CASRTNYNEQFF. Full variable domain (missing parts from reference TRBV28 and TRBJ2-1): DVKVTQSSRYLVKRTGEKVFLECVQDMDHENMFWYRQDPGLGLRLIYFSYDVKMKEKGDIPEGYSVSREKKERFSLILESASTNQTSMYLCASRTNYNEQFFGPGTRLTVL.

V usage is TRBV6-1 and J usage is TRBJ2-3; no definite D call. Germline CDR1 reads MNHNS; CDR2 reads SASEGT. The CDR3 loop spans 13 amino acids. V shed 1 base and J shed 6 bases, with 8 bases lying between them. Written as DNA, the CDR3 is TGTGCCAGCAGTGAAGGAGCTCGGGATACGCAGTATTTT. It specifies CASSEGARDTQYF.

The gene calls are TRBV28 and TRBJ2-1; TRBD2 matches at 8 bases. The germline V gene encodes CDR1 MDHEN and CDR2 SYDVKM. J was trimmed by 5 bases and V by 7 bases; bases with no gene match: 1. The CDR3 runs 12 residues. Here the CDR3 reads CASISGNNEQFF. The CDR3 DNA reads TGTGCCAGCATTAGCGGGAACAATGAGCAGTTCTTC.

V usage is TRBV5-1 and J usage is TRBJ2-2; tentatively, D is TRBD2 (5 bases). From germline, CDR1 is SGHRS and CDR2 YFSETQ. V was clipped by 6 bases and J by 1 base, with 16 bases between them. The CDR3 is 16 amino acids. The chain's CDR3 is CASNSRTGQNTGELFF. The DNA of the CDR3 is TGCGCCAGCAACTCCCGGACTGGCCAGAACACCGGGGAGCTGTTTTTT.